Shown below are 25 T cell receptor beta chains from a single sample sequenced in a study of graft-versus-host responses after intestinal transplantation. These receptors have no identified antigens. Assay: immunoSEQ multiplex PCR; the TCRdb copy retains only in-frame clones and omits some. Among around 78,000 clones listed, roughly 91% were seen once. Sequenced here: unstimulated CD8+ T cells sorted from spleen or lymph node cells, sampled before transplant. The receptors originated from a human donor who was the organ donor for an intestinal transplant.

The chain joins TRBV5-1 to TRBJ1-2; a weak D match, TRBD1 (5 bases). CDR3 length: 16 residues. V gave up 4 bases and J gave up 1 base, with 17 bases separating them. Germline CDR1 reads SGHRS; CDR2 reads YFSETQ. The chain's CDR3 is CASSPGPLKNNYGYTF. For the CDR3, the DNA is TGCGCCAGCAGCCCGGGGCCCTTGAAAAATAACTATGGCTACACCTTC.

The rearrangement uses TRBV2 and TRBJ1-2, with 8 positions matching TRBD1. CDR3 length: 16 amino acids. Trimming took 2 bases from V and 8 from J; bases not matched to a gene: 13. CDR1 is SNHLY and CDR2 is FYNNEI in the germline V gene. CDR3 DNA sequence: TGTGCCAGCAGTGAATTGTCGGCGGGACAGGCATTAGGCTACACCTTC. It is translated as CASSELSAGQALGYTF.

The gene calls are TRBV7-7 and TRBJ2-2; no definite D call. CDR3 length: 13 residues. V was shortened by 5 bases and J by 7 bases, with 11 bases between the two germline ends. Germline CDR1 reads SSHAT; CDR2 reads FNYEAQ (reference sequence). The CDR3 is CASSQAGLGELFF. In DNA, the CDR3 is TGTGCCAGCAGCCAGGCCGGTCTCGGGGAGCTGTTTTTT.

This chain's CDR3 is CASSYLAYSSYNEQFF. CDR3 coding DNA: TGTGCCAGCAGTTACTTAGCGTACAGCTCCTACAATGAGCAGTTCTTC. This rearrangement joins TRBV6-6 to TRBJ2-1; tentatively, D is TRBD2 (5 bases). Trimming took 1 base from V and 0 from J, leaving 10 bases between them. Germline V CDR1 and CDR2: MNHNY, SVGAGI (reference sequence). This CDR3 has 16 amino acids.

This sequence joins TRBV2 and TRBJ2-4; D is perhaps TRBD1 (5 bases). The germline V gene encodes CDR1 SNHLY and CDR2 FYNNEI. The CDR3 length is 14 residues. Trimming took 10 bases from V and 0 from J, leaving 13 bases between them. CDR3 bases: TGTGCCATAATCCAGGGCGAAGCCAAAAACATTCAGTACTTC. Translating gives CAIIQGEAKNIQYF.

This clone has just one count. The gene calls are TRBV27 and TRBJ1-5; a weak D match, TRBD1 (6 bases). Trimming pared 0 bases from V and 2 bases from J, leaving 11 bases between. Germline CDR1 is MNHEY and CDR2 is SMNVEV (reference sequence). The CDR3 length is 16 residues. The CDR3 DNA reads as TGTGCCAGCAGTTTATCTCCAGGGGATGGCAATCAGCCCCAGCATTTT. Protein product: CASSLSPGDGNQPQHF.

CDR3 residues: CASSLGLISYNEQFF. The CDR3 DNA reads as TGCGCCAGCAGCTTGGGACTGATCTCCTACAATGAGCAGTTCTTC. J is TRBJ2-1 and V is TRBV5-1; D ambiguous. Germline V gives CDR1 SGHRS, CDR2 YFSETQ. The germline V and J ends were trimmed by 0 bases and 0 bases, with 7 bases remaining between them. The CDR3 totals 15 residues. Full variable domain (missing parts from reference TRBV5-1 and TRBJ2-1): KAGVTQTPRYLIKTRGQQVTLSCSPISGHRSVSWYQQTPGQGLQFLFEYFSETQRNKGNFPGRFSGRQFSNSRSEMNVSTLELGDSALYLCASSLGLISYNEQFFGPGTRLTVL.

This clone appeared a single time. The chain employs TRBV7-2 and TRBJ1-4; D remains unclear. The CDR3 runs 14 residues. CDR1 is SGHTA and CDR2 is FQGNSA in the germline V gene. Trimming left V 3 bases short and J 4 bases short, with 9 bases between. The CDR3 reads CASSFDNFNEKLFF. The CDR3 DNA reads as TGTGCCAGCAGCTTTGACAATTTTAATGAAAAACTGTTTTTT.

The count of this clone is one. V gene TRBV6-4 combines with J gene TRBJ1-6; 11 nucleotides match TRBD1. Losses at the gene ends were 0 bases for V and 4 bases for J; bases not matched to a gene: 8. This CDR3 has 19 amino acids. Germline-derived CDR1 and CDR2 are MRHNA and SNTAGT. The CDR3 reads CASSDSDRGRGGYNSPLHF. The CDR3 region has the DNA TGTGCCAGCAGTGACTCGGACAGGGGGCGGGGGGGATATAATTCACCCCTCCACTTT.

The chain couples TRBV27 to TRBJ1-2, with D possibly TRBD1 on 5 matching bases. Trimming left V 7 bases short and J 4 bases short, with 10 bases between. This CDR3 region has 12 residues. The germline V gene has CDR1 MNHEY and CDR2 SMNVEV (reference sequence). CDR3 amino acids: CASKGRTYGYTF. The CDR3 DNA sequence: TGTGCCAGCAAGGGGCGGACCTATGGCTACACCTTC.

This clone was seen only once. The chain recombines TRBV5-6 with TRBJ2-5; perhaps TRBD2 as D (6 bases). Near its end, the DNA agrees better with TRBJ2-7, so the J call may be wrong. The germline V gene has CDR1 SGHDT and CDR2 YYEEEE. The CDR3 has 15 amino acids. The CDR3 here is CASSFGGVDRYEQYF. CDR3 DNA: TGTGCCAGCAGCTTTGGAGGGGTTGATCGGTACGAGCAGTACTTC.

The CDR3 coding sequence is TGTGCCAGCAGTTACGCCGGAGGACTAGCCGGAGAGACCCAGTACTTC. This codes for CASSYAGGLAGETQYF. This chain links TRBV6-6 with TRBJ2-5; 8 bases fit TRBD2. This CDR3 contains 16 residues. CDR1 is MNHNY and CDR2 is SVGAGI in the germline V gene (reference sequence). V trimming: 2 bases; J trimming: 4 bases; junction bases outside the gene matches: 9.

The chain employs TRBV5-1 and TRBJ2-1; D is unclear. This CDR3 has 14 amino acids. The germline gives CDR1 SGHRS, CDR2 YFSETQ. V was trimmed by 2 bases and J by 6 bases, leaving 12 bases between them. The CDR3 here is CASSLGYKSNEQFF. CDR3 nucleotide sequence: TGCGCCAGCAGCTTAGGTTATAAGTCCAATGAGCAGTTCTTC.

This clone was detected only a few times. The gene calls are TRBV6-5 and TRBJ1-5, with D possibly TRBD1 on 5 matching bases. Looked up from germline, CDR1 is MNHEY and CDR2 is SVGAGI. Trimming pared 0 bases from V and 2 bases from J, leaving 8 bases between. This CDR3 contains 15 residues. The CDR3 loop is CASSYSGGGNQPQHF. The CDR3 DNA follows: TGTGCCAGCAGTTACTCGGGGGGGGGCAATCAGCCCCAGCATTTT.

This clone was detected a few times. The chain employs TRBV7-6 and TRBJ2-3; D possibly uses TRBD1 or TRBD2 (5 bases each). CDR1 and CDR2 from the germline V gene are SGHVS and FNYEAQ. Trimming removed 1 base from V and 4 bases from J, with 12 bases in between. The CDR3 runs to 15 residues. This CDR3 is CASSLEAGAPDTQYF. CDR3 in DNA: TGTGCCAGCAGCTTAGAGGCCGGGGCCCCAGATACGCAGTATTTT.

The rearrangement uses TRBV19 and TRBJ2-1, with TRBD2 matching 12 bases. From germline, CDR1 is LNHDA and CDR2 SQIVND (reference sequence). The CDR3 is 15 residues long. J was trimmed by 2 bases and V by 6 bases; bases with no gene match: 2. The CDR3 loop is CASSLAGGTYNEQFF. In DNA, the CDR3 is TGTGCCAGTAGCCTAGCGGGGGGGACCTACAATGAGCAGTTCTTC.

The chain recombines TRBV19 with TRBJ2-2; D uncertain. Between the trimmed V and J ends, which lost 4 bases and 7 bases, there was a span of 4 bases. The CDR3 runs 11 residues. Germline CDR1 and CDR2: LNHDA and SQIVND (reference sequence). The CDR3 DNA sequence: TGTGCCAGTAGTAATGGCGGGGAGCTGTTTTTT. Translating gives CASSNGGELFF. Using reference TRBV19 and TRBJ2-2 for the parts outside the CDR3, the full variable domain is DGGITQSPKYLFRKEGQNVTLSCEQNLNHDAMYWYRQDPGQGLRLIYYSQIVNDFQKGDIAEGYSVSREKKESFPLTVTSAQKNPTAFYLCASSNGGELFFGEGSRLTVL.

For the CDR3, the DNA is TGTGCCAGCAGTTACTCGTCAAGGCTTAACGAAAAACTGTTTTTT. Encoded protein: CASSYSSRLNEKLFF. This sequence joins TRBV6-5 and TRBJ1-4, with no clear D. The CDR3 has 15 residues. Germline CDR1 is MNHEY and CDR2 is SVGAGI. Between the trimmed V and J ends, which lost 0 bases and 8 bases, there was a span of 13 bases.

V gene TRBV5-5 combines with J gene TRBJ1-1, with D perhaps matching TRBD1 (6 bases). The V gene's germline CDR1 is SGHKS and CDR2 YYEKEE (reference sequence). V lost 2 bases and J 1 base, leaving 9 bases between the germline ends. This CDR3 has 14 residues. The CDR3 sequence: CASSFRGSNTEAFF. Written as DNA, the CDR3 is TGTGCCAGCAGCTTCAGGGGATCGAACACTGAAGCTTTCTTT.

The gene calls are TRBV10-2 and TRBJ2-7; 7 bases line up with TRBD1. Germline CDR1 and CDR2: WSHSY and SAAADI. The CDR3 loop spans 13 amino acids. With 6 bases clipped from V and 5 bases from J, the junction kept 7 bases outside the gene matches. The CDR3 reads CASRAQGSNEQYF. The DNA of the CDR3 is TGCGCCAGCAGGGCACAGGGGTCGAACGAGCAGTACTTC.

The rearrangement links TRBV4-2 to TRBJ1-3, with D possibly matching TRBD1 (6 bases). V was trimmed by 2 bases and J by 0 bases, leaving 8 bases between them. Germline V lookup: CDR1 LGHNA, CDR2 YNFKEQ. The CDR3 spans 15 residues. This CDR3 is CASSQNRVSGNTIYF. DNA for the CDR3: TGTGCCAGCAGCCAAAACAGGGTCTCTGGAAACACCATATATTTT.

This clone was detected only once. The junction departs from germline at one end; a sequencing error may be responsible. DNA of the CDR3: TGTGCCAGCAGTCCGTCCACCCTTTTAGCTAACTATGGCCACACCTTC. Translating it yields CASSPSTLLANYGHTF. The chain links TRBV28 to TRBJ1-2, with no clear D. The length of the CDR3 is 16 residues. Germline lookup yields CDR1 MDHEN and CDR2 SYDVKM.

V and J are TRBV18 and TRBJ1-3, with a tentative D call TRBD1 (6 bases). CDR3 length: 18 residues. CDR1 is KGHSH and CDR2 is LQKENI in the germline V gene. The ends were cut back, 2 bases at V and 9 bases at J, with 26 bases in the middle. CDR3 bases: TGTGCCAGCTCACCATCCAACCCCGGACAGTCCCTGAAAGGCACCATATATTTT. Amino acids: CASSPSNPGQSLKGTIYF. The variable domain in full, with the rest retrieved from reference TRBV18 and TRBJ1-3, is NAGVMQNPRHLVRRRGQEARLRCSPMKGHSHVYWYRQLPEEGLKFMVYLQKENIIDESGMPKERFSAEFPKEGPSILRIQQVVRGDSAAYFCASSPSNPGQSLKGTIYFGEGSWLTVV.

The CDR3 nucleotides are TGTGCCAGCAGCAACACCGGGAATGAGCAGTTCTTC. Translating gives CASSNTGNEQFF. The genes are TRBV7-3 and TRBJ2-1; D is uncertain. Germline lookup yields CDR1 SGHTA and CDR2 FQGTGA. This CDR3 comprises 12 residues. V gave up 5 bases and J gave up 7 bases, with 9 bases separating them.

The rearrangement links TRBV11-2 to TRBJ1-2; TRBD1 matches at 9 bases. The CDR3 loop spans 20 amino acids. The V and J ends lost 0 bases and 0 bases, in that order; junction bases with no gene match: 14. CDR1 and CDR2 (germline): SGHAT, FQNNGV. CDR3: CASSLDGTGQGLRSNYGYTF. CDR3 bases: TGTGCCAGCAGCTTAGATGGTACGGGACAGGGTCTTCGTTCTAACTATGGCTACACCTTC.